The TCR beta chain under discussion was sequenced for a study of cytomegalovirus exposure and HLA in healthy donors. For the study at large: Around 180 million T cells yielded roughly 100 million unique TCR beta sequences, as an earlier analysis found.

Germline CDR1 SQVTM, CDR2 ANQGSEA. The CDR3 contains 11 residues. Study outcomes and limitations: A later examination showed that TCR association rates differed by HLA locus, with DRB1 most and HLA-C fewest.

In the PCR, 60 Vbeta and 13 Jbeta primers were used. In the authors' workflow: An analysis performed later counted 74 million or so unique TCR beta chains (around 10 million of them shared). The protocol was immunoSEQ multiplex PCR, while the TCRdb copy is restricted to in-frame clones and leaves out a portion. V and J calls and clone size follow that table, whereas D and trimming were derived from the DNA. This sample has fewer than 250,000 clones, with 60% to 80% found just once. Concerning this clone itself: Its specificity is not known.

The rearrangement joins TRBV29-1 to TRBJ2-5; tentative D call: TRBD2 (5 bases). Sequences were obtained from PBMCs. The TCR sequence derives from a male donor in good health and CMV-seronegative. Here the CDR3 reads CTAGRRETQYF. DNA for the CDR3: TGCACCGCGGGCCGCCGAGAGACCCAGTACTTC.